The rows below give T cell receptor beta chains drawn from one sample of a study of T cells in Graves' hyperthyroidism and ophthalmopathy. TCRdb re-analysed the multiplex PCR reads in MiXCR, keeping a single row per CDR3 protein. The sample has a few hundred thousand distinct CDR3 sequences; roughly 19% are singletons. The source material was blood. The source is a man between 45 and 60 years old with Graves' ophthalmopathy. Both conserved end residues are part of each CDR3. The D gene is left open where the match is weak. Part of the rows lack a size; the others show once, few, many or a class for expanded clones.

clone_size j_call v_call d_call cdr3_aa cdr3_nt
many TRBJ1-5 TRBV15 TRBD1 CATSRRQGDVNQPQHF TGTGCCACCAGCAGAAGACAGGGGGACGTAAATCAGCCCCAGCATTTT
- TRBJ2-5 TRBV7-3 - CASSPIGGPGETYYF TGTGCCAGCAGCCCAATCGGAGGGCCGGGAGAGACCTACTACTTC
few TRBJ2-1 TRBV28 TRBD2 CASSSDSGRGYNEQFF TGTGCCAGCAGTTCCGATAGCGGGAGAGGCTACAATGAGCAGTTCTTC
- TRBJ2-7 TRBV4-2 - CASSQSGSESEQYF TGTGCCAGCAGCCAAAGTGGATCCGAATCCGAGCAGTACTTC
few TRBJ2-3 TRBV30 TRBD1 CAWTHPGQTSTDTQYF TGTGCCTGGACCCATCCGGGACAGACTAGCACAGATACGCAGTATTTT
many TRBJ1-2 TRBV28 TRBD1 CASSSGTGHGYTF TGTGCCAGCAGTTCCGGGACAGGGCACGGCTACACCTTC
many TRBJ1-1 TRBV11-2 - CASSLNVLDAKAFF TGTGCCAGCAGCTTAAACGTTTTGGACGCTAAAGCTTTCTTT
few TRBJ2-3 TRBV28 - CASSDSRTDTQYF TGTGCCAGCAGTGATTCTAGGACAGATACGCAGTATTTT
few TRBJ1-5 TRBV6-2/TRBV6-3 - CASMPQGYQPQHF TGTGCCAGCATGCCGCAGGGCTATCAGCCCCAGCATTTT
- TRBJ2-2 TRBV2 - CASSSRGGTGELFF TGTGCCAGCAGCTCGAGGGGCGGCACCGGGGAGCTGTTTTTT
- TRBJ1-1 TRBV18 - CASSLLSGAENTEAFF TGTGCCAGCTCACTTCTGTCCGGGGCGGAGAACACTGAAGCTTTCTTT
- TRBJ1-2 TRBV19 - CASSIGSKSYGYTF TGTGCCAGTAGTATAGGCTCCAAAAGCTATGGCTACACCTTC
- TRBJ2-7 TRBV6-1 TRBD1 CASRGAGTGEFYEQYF TGTGCCAGCAGAGGAGCCGGGACAGGGGAATTCTACGAGCAGTACTTC
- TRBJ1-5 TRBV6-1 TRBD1 CASSERGTALYSNQPQHF TGTGCCAGCAGTGAACGGGGGACAGCTCTTTATAGCAATCAGCCCCAGCATTTT